The T cell receptor beta chain described here comes from a study of blood T cell repertoires in COVID-19. Study at large: The United States, Italy and Spain supplied acute and convalescent COVID-19 samples. The analysed material was cDNA or gDNA that came from T cells, B-cell-depleted T cells, or PBMCs.

Authors' methods: Estimation of nucleated cell counts relied on the amplification of reference gene primers. This table comes from immunoSEQ multiplex PCR, and its TCRdb copy is limited to in-frame clones, with some not included. Clone size and V and J calls were adopted from that table, with D and trimming inferred from the DNA. The table has 150,000 or so clones, roughly 80% seen once; the top ten hold under 4.5%. Comments on this clone: Without the conserved terminal phenylalanine or tryptophan, this CDR3 likely stems from a read error. The DNA is left out, because the CDR3 cannot be placed on it with certainty; the CDR3 is given as TCRdb lists it.

This receptor was obtained from a woman aged 55-70 years with acute or convalescent COVID-19. Sequencing used peripheral blood.

The CDR3: CASSLDIWATV. The chain joins TRBV5-5 to TRBJ1-5; TRBD1, as called in the table, went unchecked against the DNA. Germline loops: CDR1 SGHKS, CDR2 YYEKEE (reference sequence). The length of the CDR3 is 11 amino acids, counting both ends.